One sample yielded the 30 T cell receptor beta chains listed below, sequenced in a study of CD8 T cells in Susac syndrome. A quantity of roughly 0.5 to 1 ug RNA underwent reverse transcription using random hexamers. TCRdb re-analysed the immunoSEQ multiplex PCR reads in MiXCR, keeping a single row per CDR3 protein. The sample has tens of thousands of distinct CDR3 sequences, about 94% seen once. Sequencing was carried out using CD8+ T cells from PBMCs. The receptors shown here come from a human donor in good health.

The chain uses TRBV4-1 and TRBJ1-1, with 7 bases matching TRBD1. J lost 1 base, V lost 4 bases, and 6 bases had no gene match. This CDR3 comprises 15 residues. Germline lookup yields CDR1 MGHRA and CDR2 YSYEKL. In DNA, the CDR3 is TGCGCCAGCAGCCCCTCTCAGGGGGGGAACACTGAAGCTTTCTTT. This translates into CASSPSQGGNTEAFF.

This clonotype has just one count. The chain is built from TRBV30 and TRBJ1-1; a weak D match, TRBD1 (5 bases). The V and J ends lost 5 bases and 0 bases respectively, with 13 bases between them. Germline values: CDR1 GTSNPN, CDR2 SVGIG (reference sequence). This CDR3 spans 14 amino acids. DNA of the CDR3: TGTGCCTGGGAGAACAGGAATATGAACACTGAAGCTTTCTTT. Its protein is CAWENRNMNTEAFF.

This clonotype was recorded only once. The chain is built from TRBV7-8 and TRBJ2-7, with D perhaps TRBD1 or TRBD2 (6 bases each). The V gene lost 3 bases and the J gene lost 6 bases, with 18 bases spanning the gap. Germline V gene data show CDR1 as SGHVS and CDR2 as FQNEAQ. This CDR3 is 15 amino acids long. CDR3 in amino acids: CASSFSAGGDSEQYF. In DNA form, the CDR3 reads TGTGCCAGCAGCTTCAGTGCCGGGGGCGACTCCGAGCAGTACTTC.

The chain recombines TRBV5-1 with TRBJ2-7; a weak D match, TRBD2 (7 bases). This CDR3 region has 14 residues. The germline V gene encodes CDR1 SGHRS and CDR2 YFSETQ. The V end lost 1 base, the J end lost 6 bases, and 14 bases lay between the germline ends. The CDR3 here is CASSLMGGRAEQYF. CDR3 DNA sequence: TGCGCCAGCAGCTTGATGGGGGGGCGGGCCGAGCAGTACTTC.

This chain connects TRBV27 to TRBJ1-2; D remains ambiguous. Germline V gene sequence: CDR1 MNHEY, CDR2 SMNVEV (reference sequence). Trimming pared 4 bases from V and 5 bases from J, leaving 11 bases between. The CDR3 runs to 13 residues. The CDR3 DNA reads TGTGCCAGCAGTTACGAGGCGGGATATGGCTACACCTTC. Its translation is CASSYEAGYGYTF.

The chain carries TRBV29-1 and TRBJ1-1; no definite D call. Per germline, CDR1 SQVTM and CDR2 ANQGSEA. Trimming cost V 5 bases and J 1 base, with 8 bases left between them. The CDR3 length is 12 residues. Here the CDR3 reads CSVKRENTEAFF. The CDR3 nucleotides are TGCAGCGTTAAGAGGGAGAACACTGAAGCTTTCTTT.

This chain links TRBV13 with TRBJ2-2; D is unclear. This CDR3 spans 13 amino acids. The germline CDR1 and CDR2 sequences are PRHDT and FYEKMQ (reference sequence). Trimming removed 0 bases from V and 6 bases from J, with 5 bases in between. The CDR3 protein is CASSLGGSGELFF. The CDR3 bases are TGTGCCAGCAGCTTAGGGGGATCCGGGGAGCTGTTTTTT.

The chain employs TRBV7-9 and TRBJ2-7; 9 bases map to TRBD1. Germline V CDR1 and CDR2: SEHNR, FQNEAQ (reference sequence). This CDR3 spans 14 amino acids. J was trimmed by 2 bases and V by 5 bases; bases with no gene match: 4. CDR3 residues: CASSLQGATYEQYV. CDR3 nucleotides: TGTGCCAGCAGCCTACAGGGGGCAACCTACGAGCAGTACGTC.

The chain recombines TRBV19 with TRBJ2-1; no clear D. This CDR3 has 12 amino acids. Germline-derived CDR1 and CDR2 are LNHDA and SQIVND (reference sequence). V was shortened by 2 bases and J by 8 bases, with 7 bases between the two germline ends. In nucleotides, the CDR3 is TGTGCCAGTAGTATATCTGTCGATGAGCAGTTCTTC. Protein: CASSISVDEQFF.

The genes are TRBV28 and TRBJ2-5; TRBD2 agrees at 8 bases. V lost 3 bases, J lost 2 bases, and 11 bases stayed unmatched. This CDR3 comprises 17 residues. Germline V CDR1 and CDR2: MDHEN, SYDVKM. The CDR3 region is CASSLAAWREAQETQYF. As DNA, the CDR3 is TGTGCCAGCAGTTTGGCCGCTTGGCGGGAGGCTCAAGAGACCCAGTACTTC.

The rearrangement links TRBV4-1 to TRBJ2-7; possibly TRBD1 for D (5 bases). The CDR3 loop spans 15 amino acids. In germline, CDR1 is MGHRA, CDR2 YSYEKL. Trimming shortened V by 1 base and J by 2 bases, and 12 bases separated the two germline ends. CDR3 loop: CASSQVGPGTYEQYF. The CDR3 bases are TGCGCCAGCAGCCAAGTGGGTCCAGGGACCTACGAGCAGTACTTC.

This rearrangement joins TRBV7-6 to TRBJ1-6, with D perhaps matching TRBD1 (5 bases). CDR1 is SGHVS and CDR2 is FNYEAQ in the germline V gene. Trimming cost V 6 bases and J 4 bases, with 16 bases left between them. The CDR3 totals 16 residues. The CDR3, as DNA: TGTGCCAGCAGTCCCGAGAACGGGGCGTATAATTCACCCCTCCACTTT. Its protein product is CASSPENGAYNSPLHF.

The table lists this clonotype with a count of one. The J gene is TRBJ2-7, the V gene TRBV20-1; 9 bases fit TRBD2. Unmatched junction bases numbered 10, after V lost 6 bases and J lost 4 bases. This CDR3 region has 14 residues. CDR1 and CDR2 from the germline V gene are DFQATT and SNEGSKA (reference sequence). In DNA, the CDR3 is TGCAGTGCCCTGCGTGCGGGAGGGCCATACGAGCAGTACGTC. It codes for CSALRAGGPYEQYV.

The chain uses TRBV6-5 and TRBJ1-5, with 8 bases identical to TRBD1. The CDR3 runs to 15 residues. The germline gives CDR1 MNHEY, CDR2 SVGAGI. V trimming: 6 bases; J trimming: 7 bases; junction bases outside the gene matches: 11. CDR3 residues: CASRPVGTGQQPQHF. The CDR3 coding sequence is TGTGCCAGCAGACCTGTCGGGACAGGCCAGCAGCCCCAGCATTTT.

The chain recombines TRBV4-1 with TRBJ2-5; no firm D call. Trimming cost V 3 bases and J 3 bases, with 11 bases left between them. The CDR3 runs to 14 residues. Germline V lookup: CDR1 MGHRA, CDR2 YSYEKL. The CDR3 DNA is TGCGCCAGCAGCCACGTTCGGGCGGAAGAGACCCAGTACTTC. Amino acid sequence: CASSHVRAEETQYF.

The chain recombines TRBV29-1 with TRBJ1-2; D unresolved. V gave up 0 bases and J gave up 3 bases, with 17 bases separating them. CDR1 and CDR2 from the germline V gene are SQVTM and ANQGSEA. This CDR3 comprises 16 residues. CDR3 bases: TGCAGCGTTGAAGATCGAATTCTCAAGGTTTACTATGGCTACACCTTC. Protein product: CSVEDRILKVYYGYTF.

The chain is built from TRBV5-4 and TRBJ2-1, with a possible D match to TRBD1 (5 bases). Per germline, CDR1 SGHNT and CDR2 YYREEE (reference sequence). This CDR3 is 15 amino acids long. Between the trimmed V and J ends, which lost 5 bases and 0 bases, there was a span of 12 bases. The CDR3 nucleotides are TGTGCCAGCAGTTTCCTCAGGGTCTCCTACAATGAGCAGTTCTTC. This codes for CASSFLRVSYNEQFF.

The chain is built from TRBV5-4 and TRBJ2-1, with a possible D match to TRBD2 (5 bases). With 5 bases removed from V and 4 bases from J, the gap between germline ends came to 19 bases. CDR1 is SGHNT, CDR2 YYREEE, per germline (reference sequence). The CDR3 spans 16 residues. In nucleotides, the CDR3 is TGTGCCAGCAGACCCTCGGGCCCGGGAAATTACAATGAGCAGTTCTTC. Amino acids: CASRPSGPGNYNEQFF. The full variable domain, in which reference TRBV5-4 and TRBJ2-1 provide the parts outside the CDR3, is ETGVTQSPTHLIKTRGQQVTLRCSSQSGHNTVSWYQQALGQGPQFIFQYYREEENGRGNFPPRFSGLQFPNYSSELNVNALELDDSALYLCASRPSGPGNYNEQFFGPGTRLTVL.

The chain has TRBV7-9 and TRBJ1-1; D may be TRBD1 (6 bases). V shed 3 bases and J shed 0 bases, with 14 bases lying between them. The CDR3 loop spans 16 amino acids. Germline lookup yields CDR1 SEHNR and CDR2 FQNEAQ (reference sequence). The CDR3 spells CASSFPSTGLNTEAFF. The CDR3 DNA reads TGTGCCAGCAGCTTCCCTTCGACAGGCTTGAACACTGAAGCTTTCTTT.

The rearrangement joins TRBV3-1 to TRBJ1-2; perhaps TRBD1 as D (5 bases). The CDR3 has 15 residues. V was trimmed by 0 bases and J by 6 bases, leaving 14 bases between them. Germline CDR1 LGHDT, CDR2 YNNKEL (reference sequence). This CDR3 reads CASSQDFWQGDGYTF. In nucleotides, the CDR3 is TGTGCCAGCAGCCAAGATTTTTGGCAGGGCGATGGCTACACCTTC. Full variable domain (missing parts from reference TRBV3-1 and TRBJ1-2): DTAVSQTPKYLVTQMGNDKSIKCEQNLGHDTMYWYKQDSKKFLKIMFSYNNKELIINETVPNRFSPKSPDKAHLNLHINSLELGDSAVYFCASSQDFWQGDGYTFGSGTRLTVV.

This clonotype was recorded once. DNA for the CDR3: TGTGCCAGCAGTGAAGGGAGGGGACCCTACGAGCAGTACGTC. This encodes CASSEGRGPYEQYV. The V and J genes are TRBV2 and TRBJ2-7, with D possibly being TRBD2 (6 bases). CDR1 SNHLY and CDR2 FYNNEI come from the germline V gene. The ends were cut back, 1 base at V and 2 bases at J, with 9 bases in the middle. CDR3 length: 14 amino acids.

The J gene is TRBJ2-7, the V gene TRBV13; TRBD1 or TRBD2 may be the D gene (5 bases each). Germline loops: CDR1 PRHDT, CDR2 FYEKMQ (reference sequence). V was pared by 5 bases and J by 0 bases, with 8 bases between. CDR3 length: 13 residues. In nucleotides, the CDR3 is TGTGCCAGCAGCCGGGACGTCTCCTACGAGCAGTACTTC. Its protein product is CASSRDVSYEQYF.

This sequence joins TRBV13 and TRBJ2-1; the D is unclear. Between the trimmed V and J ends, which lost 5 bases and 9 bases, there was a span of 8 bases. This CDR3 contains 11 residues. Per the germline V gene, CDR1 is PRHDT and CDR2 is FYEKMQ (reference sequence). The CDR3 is CASSVRGEQFF. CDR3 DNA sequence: TGTGCCAGCAGCGTGCGAGGTGAGCAGTTCTTC.

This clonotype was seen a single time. The CDR3 is CASNVGRGYPDTQYF. The CDR3 DNA reads as TGTGCCAGCAATGTAGGGAGGGGATACCCAGATACGCAGTATTTT. The chain has TRBV9 and TRBJ2-3; 7 nucleotides line up with TRBD2. CDR3 length: 15 residues. V dropped 6 bases and J dropped 4; count of bases not matched to a gene: 11. CDR1 and CDR2 from the germline V gene are SGDLS and YYNGEE.

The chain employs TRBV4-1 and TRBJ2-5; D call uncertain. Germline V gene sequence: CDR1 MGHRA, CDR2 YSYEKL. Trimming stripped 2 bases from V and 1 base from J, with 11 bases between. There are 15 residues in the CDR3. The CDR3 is CASSQRRVPQETQYF. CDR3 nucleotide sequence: TGCGCCAGCAGCCAAAGACGCGTACCCCAAGAGACCCAGTACTTC.

CDR3: CASRVTDTQYF. The CDR3 DNA reads TGTGCCAGCAGGGTCACAGATACGCAGTATTTT. This rearrangement joins TRBV12-3 or TRBV12-4 to TRBJ2-3; D uncertain. The CDR3 covers 11 residues. Trimming left V 6 bases short and J 2 bases short, with 3 bases between.

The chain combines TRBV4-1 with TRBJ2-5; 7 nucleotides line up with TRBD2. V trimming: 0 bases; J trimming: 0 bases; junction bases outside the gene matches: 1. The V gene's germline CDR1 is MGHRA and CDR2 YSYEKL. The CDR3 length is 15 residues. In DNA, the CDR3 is TGCGCCAGCAGCCAAGAGCGGGGGTACCAAGAGACCCAGTACTTC. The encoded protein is CASSQERGYQETQYF.

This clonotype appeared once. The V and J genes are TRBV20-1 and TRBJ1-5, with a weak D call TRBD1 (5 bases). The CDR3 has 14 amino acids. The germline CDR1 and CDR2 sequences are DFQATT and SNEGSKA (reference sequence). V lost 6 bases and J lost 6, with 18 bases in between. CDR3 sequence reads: CSASYRQSRQPQHF. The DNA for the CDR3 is TGCAGTGCCTCTTACAGGCAGTCGCGTCAGCCCCAGCATTTT.

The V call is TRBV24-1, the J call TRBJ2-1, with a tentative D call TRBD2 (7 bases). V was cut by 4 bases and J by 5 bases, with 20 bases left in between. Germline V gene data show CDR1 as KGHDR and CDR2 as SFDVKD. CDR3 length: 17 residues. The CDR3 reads CATSEGRDTPQDNEQFF. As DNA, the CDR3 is TGTGCCACCAGTGAGGGGAGGGACACTCCCCAGGACAATGAGCAGTTCTTC.

Here the CDR3 reads CASSEARSPWETQYF. The CDR3 DNA reads TGTGCCAGCAGTGAGGCCCGGAGTCCGTGGGAGACCCAGTACTTC. This chain connects TRBV2 to TRBJ2-5; unclear D gene. There are 15 residues in the CDR3. Per germline, CDR1 SNHLY and CDR2 FYNNEI. The V end lost 3 bases, the J end lost 5 bases, and 16 bases lay between the germline ends.